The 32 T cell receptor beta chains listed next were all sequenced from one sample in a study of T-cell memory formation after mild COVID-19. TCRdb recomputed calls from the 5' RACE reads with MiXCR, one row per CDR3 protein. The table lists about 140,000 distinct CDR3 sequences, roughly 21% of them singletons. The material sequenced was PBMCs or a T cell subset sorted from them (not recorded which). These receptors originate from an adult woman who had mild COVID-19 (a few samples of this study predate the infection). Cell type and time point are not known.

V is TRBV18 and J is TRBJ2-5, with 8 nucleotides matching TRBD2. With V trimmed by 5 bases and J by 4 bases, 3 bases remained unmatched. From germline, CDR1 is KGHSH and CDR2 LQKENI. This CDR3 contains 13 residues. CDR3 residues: CASSTGLGETQYF. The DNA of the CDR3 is TGTGCCAGCTCAACGGGACTAGGAGAGACCCAGTACTTC.

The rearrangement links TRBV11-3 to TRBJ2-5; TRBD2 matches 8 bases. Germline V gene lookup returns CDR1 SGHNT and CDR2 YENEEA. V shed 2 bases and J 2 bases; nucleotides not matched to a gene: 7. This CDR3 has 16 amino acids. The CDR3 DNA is TGTGCCAGCAGCTTAACGGGAGGGCCGAGGCAAGAGACCCAGTACTTC. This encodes CASSLTGGPRQETQYF.

This CDR3 reads CASRLGPRETQYF. In DNA, the CDR3 is TGCGCCAGCAGGCTAGGCCCCAGGGAGACCCAGTACTTC. The genes are TRBV5-1 and TRBJ2-5; no firm D call. The CDR3 has 13 amino acids. Germline CDR1 reads SGHRS; CDR2 reads YFSETQ. The V gene lost 5 bases and the J gene lost 5 bases, with 13 bases spanning the gap.

The chain's CDR3 is CASSYSRLQNTEAFF. As DNA, the CDR3 is TGTGCCAGCAGTTACTCGAGATTACAGAACACTGAAGCTTTCTTT. The rearrangement uses TRBV6-5 and TRBJ1-1; D gene unclear. The CDR3 is 15 residues long. The V gene's germline CDR1 is MNHEY and CDR2 SVGAGI. The V and J ends lost 0 bases and 1 base respectively, with 9 bases between them.

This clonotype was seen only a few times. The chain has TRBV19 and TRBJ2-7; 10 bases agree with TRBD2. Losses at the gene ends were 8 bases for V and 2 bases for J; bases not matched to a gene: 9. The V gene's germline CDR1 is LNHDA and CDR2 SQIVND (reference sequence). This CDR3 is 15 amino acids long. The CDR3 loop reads CASSASGRKAYEQYF. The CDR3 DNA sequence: TGTGCCAGTTCGGCTAGCGGGAGAAAGGCCTACGAGCAGTACTTC.

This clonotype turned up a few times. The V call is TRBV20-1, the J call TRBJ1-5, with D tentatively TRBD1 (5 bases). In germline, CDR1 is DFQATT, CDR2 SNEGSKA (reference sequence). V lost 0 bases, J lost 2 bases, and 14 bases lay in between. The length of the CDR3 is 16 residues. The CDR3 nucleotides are TGCAGTGCTAGAGAGGGGGGGTTTTTGCGCAATCAGCCCCAGCATTTT. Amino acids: CSAREGGFLRNQPQHF.

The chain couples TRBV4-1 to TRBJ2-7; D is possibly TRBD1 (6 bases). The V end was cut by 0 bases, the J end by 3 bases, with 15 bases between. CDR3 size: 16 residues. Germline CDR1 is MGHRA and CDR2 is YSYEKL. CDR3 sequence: CASSQERETGRYEQYF. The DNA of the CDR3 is TGCGCCAGCAGCCAAGAGAGGGAGACAGGACGCTACGAGCAGTACTTC.

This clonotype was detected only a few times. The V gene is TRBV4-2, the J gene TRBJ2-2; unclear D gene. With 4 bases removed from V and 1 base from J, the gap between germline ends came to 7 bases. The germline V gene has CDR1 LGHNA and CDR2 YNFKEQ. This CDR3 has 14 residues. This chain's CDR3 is CASSLNLNTGELFF. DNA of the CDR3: TGTGCCAGCAGCCTAAACTTGAACACCGGGGAGCTGTTTTTT.

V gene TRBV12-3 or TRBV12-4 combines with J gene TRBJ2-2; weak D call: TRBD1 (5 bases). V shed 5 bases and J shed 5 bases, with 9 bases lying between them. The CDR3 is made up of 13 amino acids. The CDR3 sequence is CASSRGLTGELFF. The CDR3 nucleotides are TGTGCCAGCAGTAGGGGTCTTACCGGGGAGCTGTTTTTT.

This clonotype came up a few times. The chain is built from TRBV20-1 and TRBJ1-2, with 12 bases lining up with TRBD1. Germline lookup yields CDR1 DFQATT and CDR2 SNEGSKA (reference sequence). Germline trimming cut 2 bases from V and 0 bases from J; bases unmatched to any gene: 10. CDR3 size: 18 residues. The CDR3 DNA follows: TGCAGTGCTAGAAATTCCGGGACAGGGGGCTCGTCTAACTATGGCTACACCTTC. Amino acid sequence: CSARNSGTGGSSNYGYTF.

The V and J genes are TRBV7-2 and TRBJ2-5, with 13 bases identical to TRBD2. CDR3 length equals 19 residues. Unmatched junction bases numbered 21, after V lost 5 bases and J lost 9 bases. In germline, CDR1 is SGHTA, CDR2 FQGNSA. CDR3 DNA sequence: TGTGCCAGCAGCCTTCTCCCTCGGACTAGCGGGGGCCTGGTAGGGTCCCAGTACTTC. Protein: CASSLLPRTSGGLVGSQYF. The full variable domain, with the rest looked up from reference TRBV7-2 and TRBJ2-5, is GAGVSQSPSNKVTEKGKDVELRCDPISGHTALYWYRQSLGQGLEFLIYFQGNSAPDKSGLPSDRFSAERTGGSVSTLTIQRTQQEDSAVYLCASSLLPRTSGGLVGSQYFGPGTRLLVL.

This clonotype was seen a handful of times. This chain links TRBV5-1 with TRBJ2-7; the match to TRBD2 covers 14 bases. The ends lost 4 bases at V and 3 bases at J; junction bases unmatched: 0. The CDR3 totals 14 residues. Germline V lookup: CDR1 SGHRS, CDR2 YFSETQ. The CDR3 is CASSGTSGSYEQYF. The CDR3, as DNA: TGCGCCAGCAGCGGGACTAGCGGGAGCTACGAGCAGTACTTC.

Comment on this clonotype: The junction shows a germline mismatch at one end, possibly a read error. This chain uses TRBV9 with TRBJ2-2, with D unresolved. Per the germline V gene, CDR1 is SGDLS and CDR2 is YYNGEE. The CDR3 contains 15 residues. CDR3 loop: CASTVGVQTTGELFF. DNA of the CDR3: TGTGCCAGCACCGTAGGCGTCCAGACCACCGGGGAGCTGTTTTTT.

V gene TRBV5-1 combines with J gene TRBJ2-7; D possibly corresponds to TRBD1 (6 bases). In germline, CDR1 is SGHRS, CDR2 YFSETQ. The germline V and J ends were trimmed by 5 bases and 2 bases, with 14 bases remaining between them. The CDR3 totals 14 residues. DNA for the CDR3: TGCGCCAGCAGGAGGAGACAGGATGCCTACGAGCAGTACTTC. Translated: CASRRRQDAYEQYF.

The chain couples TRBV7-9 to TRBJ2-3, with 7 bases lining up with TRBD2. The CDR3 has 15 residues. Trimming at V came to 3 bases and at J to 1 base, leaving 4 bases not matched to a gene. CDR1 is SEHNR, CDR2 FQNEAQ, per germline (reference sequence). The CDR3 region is CASSLGGGGTDTQYF. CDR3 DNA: TGTGCCAGCAGCTTGGGCGGGGGAGGCACAGATACGCAGTATTTT.

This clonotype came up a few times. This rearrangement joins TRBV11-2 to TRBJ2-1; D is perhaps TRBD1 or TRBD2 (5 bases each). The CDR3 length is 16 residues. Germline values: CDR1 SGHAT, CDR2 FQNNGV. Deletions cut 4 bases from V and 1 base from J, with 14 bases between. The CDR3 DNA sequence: TGTGCCAGCAGCTCGACCGGGACGAGGTCCTACAATGAGCAGTTCTTC. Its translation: CASSSTGTRSYNEQFF.

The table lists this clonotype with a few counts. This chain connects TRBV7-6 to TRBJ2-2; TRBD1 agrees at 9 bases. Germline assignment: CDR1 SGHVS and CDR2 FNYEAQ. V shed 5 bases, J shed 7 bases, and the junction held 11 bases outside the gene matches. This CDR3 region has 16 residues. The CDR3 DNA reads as TGTGCCAGCAGCAATCCGGGACAGGGCATAGTCGGGGAGCTGTTTTTT. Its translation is CASSNPGQGIVGELFF.

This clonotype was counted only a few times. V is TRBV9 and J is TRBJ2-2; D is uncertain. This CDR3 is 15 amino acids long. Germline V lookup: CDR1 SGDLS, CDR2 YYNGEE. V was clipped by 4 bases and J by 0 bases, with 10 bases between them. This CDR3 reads CASSLTTANTGELFF. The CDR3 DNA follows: TGTGCCAGCAGCCTAACTACAGCGAACACCGGGGAGCTGTTTTTT.

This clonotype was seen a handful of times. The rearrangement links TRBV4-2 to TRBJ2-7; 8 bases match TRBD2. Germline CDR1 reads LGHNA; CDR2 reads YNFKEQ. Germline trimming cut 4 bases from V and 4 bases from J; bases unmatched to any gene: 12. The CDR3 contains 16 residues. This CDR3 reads CASSPGGERGTYEQYF. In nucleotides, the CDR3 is TGTGCCAGCAGCCCGGGAGGGGAGCGGGGTACGTACGAGCAGTACTTC.

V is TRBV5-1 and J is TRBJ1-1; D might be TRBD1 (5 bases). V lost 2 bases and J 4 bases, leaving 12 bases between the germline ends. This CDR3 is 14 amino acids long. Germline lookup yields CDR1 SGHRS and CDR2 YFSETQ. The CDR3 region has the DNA TGCGCCAGCAGCTTTAGACAGCGTGGCACTGAAGCTTTCTTT. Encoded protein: CASSFRQRGTEAFF.

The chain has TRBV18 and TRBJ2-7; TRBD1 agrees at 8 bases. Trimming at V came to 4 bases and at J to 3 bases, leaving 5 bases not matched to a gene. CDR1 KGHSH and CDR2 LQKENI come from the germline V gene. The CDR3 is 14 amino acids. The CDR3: CASSQTGVGYEQYF. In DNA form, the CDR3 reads TGTGCCAGCTCACAGACAGGGGTGGGCTACGAGCAGTACTTC.

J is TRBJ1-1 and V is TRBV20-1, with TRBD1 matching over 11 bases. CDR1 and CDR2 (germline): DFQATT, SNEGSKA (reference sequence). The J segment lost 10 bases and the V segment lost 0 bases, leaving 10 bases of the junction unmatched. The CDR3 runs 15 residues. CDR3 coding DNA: TGCAGTGCTAGAGAGGGGACAGGGGGAGTTTATGGAGCTTTCTTT. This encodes CSAREGTGGVYGAFF.

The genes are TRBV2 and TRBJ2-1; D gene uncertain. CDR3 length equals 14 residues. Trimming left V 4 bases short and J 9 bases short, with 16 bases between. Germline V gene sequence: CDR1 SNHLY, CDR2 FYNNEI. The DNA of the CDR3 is TGTGCCAGCAGTGGGGTGATCGTTCCGGGTGAGCAGTTCTTC. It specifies CASSGVIVPGEQFF. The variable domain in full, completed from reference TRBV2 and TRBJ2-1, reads EPEVTQTPSHQVTQMGQEVILRCVPISNHLYFYWYRQILGQKVEFLVSFYNNEISEKSEIFDDQFSVERPDGSNFTLKIRSTKLEDSAMYFCASSGVIVPGEQFFGPGTRLTVL.

The CDR3 DNA reads as TGTGCCAGCAGTTACCCCCTTGGGACTAGTGGGAAGACAACCAGCTCCTACAATGAGCAGTTCTTC. Protein: CASSYPLGTSGKTTSSYNEQFF. The chain has TRBV6-2 or TRBV6-3 and TRBJ2-1, with 8 bases aligning to TRBD2. This CDR3 has 22 amino acids. V lost 2 bases and J lost 0; bases outside the gene matches: 21. Germline values: CDR1 MNHEY, CDR2 SVGEGT.

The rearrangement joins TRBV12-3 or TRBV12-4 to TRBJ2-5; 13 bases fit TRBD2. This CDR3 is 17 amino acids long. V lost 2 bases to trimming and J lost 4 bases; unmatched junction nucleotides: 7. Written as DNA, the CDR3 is TGTGCCAGCAGTTTATCCCGGTGGACTAGCGGGAGAGAGACCCAGTACTTC. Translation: CASSLSRWTSGRETQYF.

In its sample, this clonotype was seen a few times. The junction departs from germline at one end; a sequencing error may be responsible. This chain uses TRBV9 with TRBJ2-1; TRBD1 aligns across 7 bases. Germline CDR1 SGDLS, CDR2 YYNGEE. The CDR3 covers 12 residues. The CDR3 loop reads CASSVEGQSLVF. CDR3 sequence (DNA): TGTGCCAGCAGCGTAGAGGGACAGAGCCTAGTCTTC.

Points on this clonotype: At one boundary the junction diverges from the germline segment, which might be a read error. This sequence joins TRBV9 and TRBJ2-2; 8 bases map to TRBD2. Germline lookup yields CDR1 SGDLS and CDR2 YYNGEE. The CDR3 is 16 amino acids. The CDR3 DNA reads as TGTGCCAGCAGCTTAGAGGGAGCGGGAGTAATCGGGGAGCTGATTTTT. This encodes CASSLEGAGVIGELIF.

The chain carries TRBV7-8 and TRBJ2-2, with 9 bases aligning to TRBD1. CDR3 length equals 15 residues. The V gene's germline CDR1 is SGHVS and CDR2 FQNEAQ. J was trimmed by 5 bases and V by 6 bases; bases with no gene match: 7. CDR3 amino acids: CASRTGTGITGELFF. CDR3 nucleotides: TGTGCCAGCAGGACCGGGACAGGGATTACCGGGGAGCTGTTTTTT.

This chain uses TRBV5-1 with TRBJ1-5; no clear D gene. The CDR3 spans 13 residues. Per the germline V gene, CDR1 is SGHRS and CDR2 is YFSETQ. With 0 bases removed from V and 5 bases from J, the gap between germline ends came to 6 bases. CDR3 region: CASSLDSDQPQHF. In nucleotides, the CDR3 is TGCGCCAGCAGCTTGGACAGCGATCAGCCCCAGCATTTT.

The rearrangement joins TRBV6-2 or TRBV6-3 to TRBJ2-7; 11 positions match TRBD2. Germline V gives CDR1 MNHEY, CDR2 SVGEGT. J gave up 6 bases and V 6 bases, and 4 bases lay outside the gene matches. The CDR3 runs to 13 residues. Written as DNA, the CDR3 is TGTGCCAGCAGAGGGACTAGCGGTGGCGAGCAGTACTTC. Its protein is CASRGTSGGEQYF.

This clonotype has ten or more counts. This CDR3 is CASSPWTSVIGELFF. Written as DNA, the CDR3 is TGTGCCAGCAGCCCCTGGACTAGCGTGATCGGGGAGCTGTTTTTT. The chain couples TRBV5-5 to TRBJ2-2, with 9 nucleotides matching TRBD2. The V gene's germline CDR1 is SGHKS and CDR2 YYEKEE (reference sequence). There are 15 residues in the CDR3. V dropped 4 bases and J dropped 7; count of bases not matched to a gene: 8.

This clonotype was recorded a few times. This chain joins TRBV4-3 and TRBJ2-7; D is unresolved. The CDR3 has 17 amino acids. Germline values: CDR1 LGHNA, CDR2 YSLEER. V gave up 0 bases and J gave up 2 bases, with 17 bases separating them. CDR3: CASSQEGGRTIAYEQYF. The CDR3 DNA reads TGCGCCAGCAGCCAAGAAGGTGGGCGGACCATTGCCTACGAGCAGTACTTC.